This TCR beta chain was observed in a study of PD-1 blockade in classical Hodgkin lymphoma. Findings of the study overall: Exclusion was the outcome for patients who began nivolumab under 1 year after ASCT.

The V segment lost 3 bases and the J segment 4 bases; nucleotides outside the gene matches: 9. This CDR3 comprises 16 residues. Autologous stem cell transplantation was followed by relapse in every patient, and brentuximab vedotin exposure varied. The table came from immunoSEQ multiplex PCR; TCRdb's copy has only in-frame clones and leaves some out. In the table there are about 110,000 clones, 80% to 90% of which are singletons. On this clone: Its antigen is not identified.

The clonotype originates from a human donor with classical Hodgkin lymphoma. This sequence joins TRBV23-1 and TRBJ2-5; the match to TRBD1 covers 9 bases. TRBV23-1 is recorded as an ORF, its role being uncertain. The sequencing here drew on peripheral blood mononuclear cells (PBMCs), taken before the second cycle of nivolumab. CDR3 residues: CASSHSRDRVGETQYF. Written as DNA, the CDR3 is TGCGCCAGCAGTCACTCCCGGGACAGGGTAGGAGAGACCCAGTACTTC.